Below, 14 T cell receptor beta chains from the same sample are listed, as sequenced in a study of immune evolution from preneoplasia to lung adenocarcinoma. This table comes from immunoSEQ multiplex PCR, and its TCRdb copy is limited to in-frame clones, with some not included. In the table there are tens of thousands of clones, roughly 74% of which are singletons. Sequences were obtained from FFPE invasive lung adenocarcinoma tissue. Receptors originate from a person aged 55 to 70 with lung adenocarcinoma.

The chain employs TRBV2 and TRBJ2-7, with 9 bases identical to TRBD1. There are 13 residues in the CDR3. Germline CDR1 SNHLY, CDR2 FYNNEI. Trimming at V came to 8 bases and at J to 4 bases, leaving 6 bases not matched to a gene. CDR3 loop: CASWDRVKYEQYF. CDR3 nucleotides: TGTGCCAGCTGGGACAGGGTTAAATACGAGCAGTACTTC.

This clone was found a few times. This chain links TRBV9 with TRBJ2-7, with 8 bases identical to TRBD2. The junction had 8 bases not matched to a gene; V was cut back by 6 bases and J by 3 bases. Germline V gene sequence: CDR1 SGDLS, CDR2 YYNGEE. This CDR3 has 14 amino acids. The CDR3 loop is CASTRTSSGYEQYF. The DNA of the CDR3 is TGTGCCAGCACCCGGACTAGCTCAGGCTACGAGCAGTACTTC.

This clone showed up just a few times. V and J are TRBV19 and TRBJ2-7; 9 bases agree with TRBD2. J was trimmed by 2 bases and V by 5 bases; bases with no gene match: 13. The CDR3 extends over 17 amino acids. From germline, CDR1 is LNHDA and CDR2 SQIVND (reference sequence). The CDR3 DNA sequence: TGTGCCAGTAGTCCCTCTTCTAGCGGGAACTCTCCCTACGAGCAGTACTTC. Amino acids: CASSPSSSGNSPYEQYF.

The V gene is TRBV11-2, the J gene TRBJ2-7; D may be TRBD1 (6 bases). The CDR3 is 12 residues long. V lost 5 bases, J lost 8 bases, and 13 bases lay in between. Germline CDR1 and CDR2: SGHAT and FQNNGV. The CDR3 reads CASSPDSAQQYF. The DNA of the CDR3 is TGTGCCAGCAGCCCGGACAGCGCTCAGCAGTACTTC.

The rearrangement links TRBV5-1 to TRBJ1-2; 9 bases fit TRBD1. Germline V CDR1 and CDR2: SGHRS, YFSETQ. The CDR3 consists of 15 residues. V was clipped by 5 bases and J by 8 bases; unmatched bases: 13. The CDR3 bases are TGCGCCAGCAGAACCGCCGGGACAGGGAATGACGGCTACACCTTC. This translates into CASRTAGTGNDGYTF.

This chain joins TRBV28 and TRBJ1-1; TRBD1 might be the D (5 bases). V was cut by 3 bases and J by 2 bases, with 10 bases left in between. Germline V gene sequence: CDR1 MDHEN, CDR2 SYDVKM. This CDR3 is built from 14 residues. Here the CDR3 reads CASSFHGDNTEAFF. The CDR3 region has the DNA TGTGCCAGCAGTTTTCACGGGGACAACACTGAAGCTTTCTTT. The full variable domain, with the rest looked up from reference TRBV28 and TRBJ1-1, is DVKVTQSSRYLVKRTGEKVFLECVQDMDHENMFWYRQDPGLGLRLIYFSYDVKMKEKGDIPEGYSVSREKKERFSLILESASTNQTSMYLCASSFHGDNTEAFFGQGTRLTVV.

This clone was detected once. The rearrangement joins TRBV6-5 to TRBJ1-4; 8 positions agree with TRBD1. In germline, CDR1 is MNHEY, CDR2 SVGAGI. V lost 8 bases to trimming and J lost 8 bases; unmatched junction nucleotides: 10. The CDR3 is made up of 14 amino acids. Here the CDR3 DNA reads TGTGCCAGCCGGCAAGGACAGGGTAGGGAAAAACTGTTTTTT. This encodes CASRQGQGREKLFF.

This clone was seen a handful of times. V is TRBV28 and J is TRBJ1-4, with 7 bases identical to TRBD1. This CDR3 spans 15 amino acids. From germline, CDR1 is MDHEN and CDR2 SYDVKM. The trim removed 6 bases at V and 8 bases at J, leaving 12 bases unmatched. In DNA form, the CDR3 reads TGTGCCAGCAGATCAACAGGGGTGAAAGGGGAAAAACTGTTTTTT. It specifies CASRSTGVKGEKLFF.

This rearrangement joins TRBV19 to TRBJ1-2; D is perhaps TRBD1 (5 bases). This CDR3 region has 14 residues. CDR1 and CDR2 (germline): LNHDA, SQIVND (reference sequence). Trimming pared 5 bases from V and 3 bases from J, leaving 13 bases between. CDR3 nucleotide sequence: TGTGCCAGTAGTGCCCGGGGGGTCCACTATGGCTACACCTTC. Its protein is CASSARGVHYGYTF.

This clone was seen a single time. In DNA form, the CDR3 reads TGTGCCTGGAGTGGAGGCGGGAGTTGGAAGAATGAGCAGTTCTTC. This gives the protein CAWSGGGSWKNEQFF. The genes are TRBV30 and TRBJ2-1; the match to TRBD2 covers 7 bases. With V trimmed by 1 base and J by 7 bases, 10 bases remained unmatched. This CDR3 spans 15 amino acids. CDR1 GTSNPN and CDR2 SVGIG come from the germline V gene (reference sequence).

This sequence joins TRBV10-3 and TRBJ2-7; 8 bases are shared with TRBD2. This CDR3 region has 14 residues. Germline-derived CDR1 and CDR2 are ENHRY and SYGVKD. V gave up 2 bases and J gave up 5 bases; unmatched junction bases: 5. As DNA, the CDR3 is TGTGCCATCAGTGAGAGGGCAGCGGGAGACGAGCAGTACTTC. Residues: CAISERAAGDEQYF.

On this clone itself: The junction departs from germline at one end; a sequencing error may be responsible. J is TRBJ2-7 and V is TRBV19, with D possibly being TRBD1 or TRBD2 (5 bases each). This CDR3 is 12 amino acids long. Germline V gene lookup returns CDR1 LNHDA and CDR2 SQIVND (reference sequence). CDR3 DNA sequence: TGTGCCAGTAGTATCCCCCGTGGGGGTCTTCTCTTC. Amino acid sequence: CASSIPRGGLLF.

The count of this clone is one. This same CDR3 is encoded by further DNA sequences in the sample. The CDR3 spells CASSRGTSGRSETQYF. CDR3 nucleotides: TGTGCCAGTAGTAGAGGAACTAGCGGGAGAAGTGAGACCCAGTACTTC. The chain couples TRBV19 to TRBJ2-5; 11 bases are a match to TRBD2. J was trimmed by 5 bases and V by 4 bases; bases with no gene match: 9. The CDR3 length is 16 residues. CDR1 and CDR2 (germline): LNHDA, SQIVND (reference sequence). Complete variable domain (other parts from reference TRBV19 and TRBJ2-5): DGGITQSPKYLFRKEGQNVTLSCEQNLNHDAMYWYRQDPGQGLRLIYYSQIVNDFQKGDIAEGYSVSREKKESFPLTVTSAQKNPTAFYLCASSRGTSGRSETQYFGPGTRLLVL.

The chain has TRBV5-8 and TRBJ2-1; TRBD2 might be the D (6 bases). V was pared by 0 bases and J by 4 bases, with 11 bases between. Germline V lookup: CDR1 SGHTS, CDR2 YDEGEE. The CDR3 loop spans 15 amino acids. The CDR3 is CASSLGGTPYNEQFF. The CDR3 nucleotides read TGTGCCAGCAGCTTGGGAGGGACTCCTTACAATGAGCAGTTCTTC.